The 30 T cell receptor beta chains below come from one sample, sequenced in a study of a mutant IDH1 vaccine in newly diagnosed glioma. No antigens are known for them. The time point: week 23, last vaccination. Each dose of the vaccine consisted of 300 ug of mutant IDH1 20-mer peptide, with topical imiquimod. Data came from immunoSEQ multiplex PCR; TCRdb stores just in-frame clones and leaves some out. The data hold tens of thousands of clones, with about 81% observed a single time. Sample: PBMCs, taken from a glioma patient whose treatment included an IDH1 peptide vaccine. Receptors were obtained from a woman in her 40s with glioma. Some clones in this sample may be carry-over from other donors' samples.

The J gene is TRBJ1-1, the V gene TRBV14; D is ambiguous. From germline, CDR1 is SGHDN and CDR2 FVKESK. V lost 7 bases to trimming and J lost 10 bases, with 19 bases between them. The CDR3 sequence is 13 residues long. The CDR3 reads CASTRGSSRRAFF. CDR3 coding DNA: TGTGCCAGCACCCGGGGATCTTCCAGGAGAGCTTTCTTT.

CDR3 in amino acids: CASSLNSRDRGSDTQYF. The CDR3 nucleotides read TGTGCCAGCAGCTTGAATAGCCGGGACAGGGGCTCCGATACGCAGTATTTT. The genes are TRBV9 and TRBJ2-3, with 10 bases identical to TRBD1. The CDR3 has 17 residues. With 4 bases clipped from V and 6 bases from J, the junction kept 14 bases outside the gene matches. Germline values: CDR1 SGDLS, CDR2 YYNGEE.

In its sample, this clone was seen a few times. V usage is TRBV5-4 and J usage is TRBJ1-2; D is possibly TRBD1 (5 bases). Deletions cut 2 bases from V and 6 bases from J, with 11 bases between. The CDR3 has 13 amino acids. CDR1 is SGHNT and CDR2 is YYREEE in the germline V gene (reference sequence). DNA of the CDR3: TGTGCCAGCAGCTTTGAAGGGGAGAATGGCTACACCTTC. Translation: CASSFEGENGYTF. The variable domain in full, completed from reference TRBV5-4 and TRBJ1-2, reads ETGVTQSPTHLIKTRGQQVTLRCSSQSGHNTVSWYQQALGQGPQFIFQYYREEENGRGNFPPRFSGLQFPNYSSELNVNALELDDSALYLCASSFEGENGYTFGSGTRLTVV.

The V gene is TRBV5-5, the J gene TRBJ2-7, with D perhaps TRBD1 or TRBD2 (5 bases each). The V end lost 5 bases, the J end lost 3 bases, and 27 bases lay between the germline ends. Germline assignment: CDR1 SGHKS and CDR2 YYEKEE (reference sequence). CDR3 length: 18 residues. The CDR3 loop reads CASSSRGMNRAIDYEQYF. The CDR3, as DNA: TGTGCCAGCAGTTCGAGGGGAATGAACCGGGCCATAGACTACGAGCAGTACTTC.

The gene calls are TRBV6-5 and TRBJ1-2; 7 bases fit TRBD1. The CDR3 extends over 14 amino acids. Trimming at V came to 7 bases and at J to 8 bases, leaving 13 bases not matched to a gene. Germline V gene data show CDR1 as MNHEY and CDR2 as SVGAGI. The CDR3 DNA follows: TGTGCCAGCACCGCGATGGGCAGGGGGGGAGGCTACACCTTC. It encodes CASTAMGRGGGYTF.

V is TRBV6-1 and J is TRBJ1-5; 9 bases align to TRBD1. Germline CDR1 is MNHNS and CDR2 is SASEGT. Trimming removed 4 bases from V and 5 bases from J; junction bases left unmatched: 12. This CDR3 has 17 amino acids. CDR3 protein: CASSGETGGLRDQPQHF. CDR3 nucleotide sequence: TGTGCCAGCAGTGGAGAGACAGGGGGTCTCCGGGATCAGCCCCAGCATTTT.

The V gene is TRBV5-4, the J gene TRBJ1-2; D unclear. The length of the CDR3 is 13 residues. CDR1 is SGHNT and CDR2 is YYREEE in the germline V gene (reference sequence). The V and J ends lost 0 bases and 6 bases respectively, with 9 bases between them. The chain's CDR3 is CASSLGEWDGYTF. Written as DNA, the CDR3 is TGTGCCAGCAGCTTGGGGGAGTGGGATGGCTACACCTTC.

The gene calls are TRBV7-7 and TRBJ2-7; tentatively, D is TRBD2 (6 bases). Germline V gene sequence: CDR1 SSHAT, CDR2 FNYEAQ (reference sequence). The CDR3 is 13 residues long. The CDR3 DNA is TGTGCTAGCGGCAGGTACGGTTCCTACGAGCAGTACTTC. Protein product: CASGRYGSYEQYF. Using reference TRBV7-7 and TRBJ2-7 for the parts outside the CDR3, the full variable domain is GAGVSQSPRYKVTKRGQDVTLRCDPISSHATLYWYQQALGQGPEFLTYFNYEAQPDKSGLPSDRFSAERPEGSISTLTIQRTEQRDSAMYRCASGRYGSYEQYFGPGTRLTVT.

The chain uses TRBV5-1 and TRBJ2-5; 10 positions match TRBD2. This CDR3 is 17 amino acids long. After removal of 2 bases from V and 0 bases from J, the junction contained 7 bases not matched to a gene. CDR1 and CDR2 (germline): SGHRS, YFSETQ. CDR3 sequence reads: CASSFFSGGAYQETQYF. Written as DNA, the CDR3 is TGCGCCAGCAGCTTCTTCAGCGGGGGGGCCTACCAAGAGACCCAGTACTTC.

The V call is TRBV5-1, the J call TRBJ2-2; D is uncertain. The CDR3 runs 12 residues. CDR1 is SGHRS, CDR2 YFSETQ, per germline. V was shortened by 4 bases and J by 4 bases, with 5 bases between the two germline ends. The CDR3 protein is CASSEPTGELFF. The CDR3 nucleotides read TGCGCCAGCAGCGAGCCCACCGGGGAGCTGTTTTTT.

The chain is built from TRBV29-1 and TRBJ2-5, with a weak D call TRBD1 (6 bases). V was trimmed by 1 base and J by 2 bases, leaving 14 bases between them. The CDR3 consists of 15 residues. Germline V gives CDR1 SQVTM, CDR2 ANQGSEA. The CDR3 spells CSVEVISTGQETQYF. CDR3 nucleotides: TGCAGCGTTGAAGTCATAAGTACAGGGCAAGAGACCCAGTACTTC.

The V gene is TRBV13, the J gene TRBJ1-2; a possible D gene is TRBD1 (5 bases). The CDR3 is 13 amino acids. CDR1 is PRHDT and CDR2 is FYEKMQ in the germline V gene (reference sequence). V shed 3 bases and J shed 3 bases, with 8 bases lying between them. The CDR3 spells CASSFGTDYGYTF. The CDR3 DNA is TGTGCCAGCAGCTTTGGGACGGACTATGGCTACACCTTC. The complete variable domain, with remaining parts taken from reference TRBV13 and TRBJ1-2, reads AAGVIQSPRHLIKEKRETATLKCYPIPRHDTVYWYQQGPGQDPQFLISFYEKMQSDKGSIPDRFSAQQFSDYHSELNMSSLELGDSALYFCASSFGTDYGYTFGSGTRLTVV.

The chain carries TRBV6-6 and TRBJ1-1; perhaps TRBD1 as D (6 bases). Germline V gene data show CDR1 as MNHNY and CDR2 as SVGAGI (reference sequence). The CDR3 runs to 15 residues. V lost 5 bases, J lost 3 bases, and 16 bases lay in between. In DNA, the CDR3 is TGTGCCAGCAGTGGGGAACAGGGAGCGTACACTGAAGCTTTCTTT. Protein: CASSGEQGAYTEAFF.

V usage is TRBV6-1 and J usage is TRBJ2-7; 7 bases fit TRBD2. The germline V gene has CDR1 MNHNS and CDR2 SASEGT. The CDR3 is 15 amino acids. Losses at the gene ends were 1 base for V and 2 bases for J; bases not matched to a gene: 5. The CDR3 is CASSEGGGTPYEQYF. The CDR3 bases are TGTGCCAGCAGTGAAGGGGGGGGGACCCCCTACGAGCAGTACTTC.

J is TRBJ1-3 and V is TRBV18; TRBD1 is a possible D gene (6 bases). The V gene lost 3 bases and the J gene lost 3 bases, with 27 bases spanning the gap. This CDR3 has 20 residues. Germline lookup yields CDR1 KGHSH and CDR2 LQKENI. The CDR3 sequence is CASSPLPMQGPLSSGNTIYF. As DNA, the CDR3 is TGTGCCAGCTCACCTCTCCCTATGCAGGGGCCCCTTTCGAGTGGAAACACCATATATTTT.

The chain joins TRBV5-7 to TRBJ2-2, with unresolved D. TRBV5-7 is marked as an open reading frame, function uncertain. CDR3 length: 12 amino acids. Trimming took off 2 bases at V and 7 bases at J, with 6 bases between the two ends. The CDR3 reads CASSLESGELFF. CDR3 nucleotides: TGTGCCAGCAGCTTAGAAAGCGGGGAGCTGTTTTTT.

The chain has TRBV19 and TRBJ1-2; TRBD1 matches at 9 bases. CDR1 is LNHDA, CDR2 SQIVND, per germline (reference sequence). J was trimmed by 2 bases and V by 4 bases; bases with no gene match: 2. The CDR3 runs 14 residues. The CDR3 nucleotides are TGTGCCAGTAGTAACAGGGGGCAAAACTATGGCTACACCTTC. Amino acids: CASSNRGQNYGYTF.

The chain recombines TRBV27 with TRBJ1-2; TRBD1 agrees at 8 bases. Germline loops: CDR1 MNHEY, CDR2 SMNVEV (reference sequence). The V segment lost 6 bases and the J segment 3 bases; nucleotides outside the gene matches: 6. The CDR3 covers 14 residues. DNA of the CDR3: TGTGCCAGCAGCCGACAGGGGCATGACTATGGCTACACCTTC. As protein: CASSRQGHDYGYTF.

The genes are TRBV7-9 and TRBJ2-1, with 8 bases lining up with TRBD1. The germline V gene encodes CDR1 SEHNR and CDR2 FQNEAQ (reference sequence). There are 15 residues in the CDR3. Unmatched junction bases numbered 15, after V lost 1 base and J lost 16 bases. CDR3 protein: CASSLGTGPEGELFF. The CDR3 DNA reads TGTGCCAGCAGCTTAGGGACAGGGCCCGAAGGTGAGCTCTTCTTC.

The rearrangement links TRBV5-1 to TRBJ1-1; no firm D call. The CDR3 consists of 12 residues. The V gene lost 0 bases and the J gene lost 8 bases, with 8 bases spanning the gap. The germline CDR1 and CDR2 sequences are SGHRS and YFSETQ. CDR3 sequence reads: CASSLGPGEAFF. In nucleotides, the CDR3 is TGCGCCAGCAGCTTGGGTCCCGGGGAAGCTTTCTTT.

The chain uses TRBV20-1 and TRBJ2-3; D unclear. This CDR3 has 10 amino acids. Germline CDR1 and CDR2: DFQATT and SNEGSKA (reference sequence). V lost 6 bases to trimming and J lost 6 bases, with 7 bases between them. The CDR3 region has the DNA TGCAGTGCGGTAAAGGATACGCAGTATTTT. Translating gives CSAVKDTQYF.

The V gene is TRBV27, the J gene TRBJ1-4, with D perhaps TRBD1 (6 bases). CDR1 is MNHEY and CDR2 is SMNVEV in the germline V gene (reference sequence). The CDR3 extends over 16 amino acids. V was clipped by 6 bases and J by 4 bases, with 18 bases between them. CDR3 sequence: CASRQSTGTLNEKLFF. CDR3 DNA sequence: TGTGCCAGCAGACAATCGACCGGGACACTTAATGAAAAACTGTTTTTT.

This sequence joins TRBV5-1 and TRBJ2-3; D is possibly TRBD2 (6 bases). CDR1 is SGHRS, CDR2 YFSETQ, per germline. The CDR3 runs to 15 residues. The V and J ends lost 7 bases and 7 bases respectively, with 22 bases between them. The CDR3 DNA sequence: TGCGCCAGCCGGCCCGTCCCGGGACTCATGAATACGCAGTATTTT. Amino acids: CASRPVPGLMNTQYF.

The chain employs TRBV2 and TRBJ1-5; D is uncertain. With 4 bases removed from V and 5 bases from J, the gap between germline ends came to 9 bases. Per germline, CDR1 SNHLY and CDR2 FYNNEI. The CDR3 runs 13 residues. The CDR3 spells CASSGPWDQPQHF. As DNA, the CDR3 is TGTGCCAGCAGTGGACCTTGGGATCAGCCCCAGCATTTT.

A word on this clone: The conserved phenylalanine or tryptophan normally closing the CDR3 is absent here, so this likely arose from a read error. No DNA is shown, since the ends of the CDR3 on it are uncertain; the CDR3 is the one TCRdb lists. V gene TRBV10-3 combines with J gene TRBJ2-3. The CDR3 totals 10 residues, both ends included. The germline V gene has CDR1 ENHRY and CDR2 SYGVKD. The CDR3 reads CAISEGTRKV.

The CDR3: CASSATSGGRTDTQYF. The CDR3 DNA follows: TGTGCCAGCAGTGCGACTAGCGGGGGGCGCACAGATACGCAGTATTTT. The chain recombines TRBV6-1 with TRBJ2-3; TRBD2 matches at 13 bases. With V trimmed by 4 bases and J by 1 base, 2 bases remained unmatched. The CDR3 runs to 16 residues. In germline, CDR1 is MNHNS, CDR2 SASEGT.

The table lists this clone with a few counts. The rearrangement links TRBV2 to TRBJ1-1, with TRBD1 as a possible D gene (5 bases). V was trimmed by 6 bases and J by 3 bases, leaving 11 bases between them. The CDR3 loop spans 13 amino acids. CDR1 is SNHLY and CDR2 is FYNNEI in the germline V gene. CDR3 nucleotide sequence: TGTGCCAGCAGGCCGGACACCTACACTGAAGCTTTCTTT. This encodes CASRPDTYTEAFF. Combining the CDR3 with reference TRBV2 and TRBJ1-1 gives the whole variable domain EPEVTQTPSHQVTQMGQEVILRCVPISNHLYFYWYRQILGQKVEFLVSFYNNEISEKSEIFDDQFSVERPDGSNFTLKIRSTKLEDSAMYFCASRPDTYTEAFFGQGTRLTVV.

This chain joins TRBV11-2 and TRBJ1-2; D ambiguous. The V and J ends lost 5 bases and 7 bases respectively, with 14 bases between them. The CDR3 sequence is 13 residues long. The germline CDR1 and CDR2 sequences are SGHAT and FQNNGV. The CDR3 bases are TGTGCCAGCAGCCCCTTAAGGTTGAGTGGCTACACCTTC. Translation: CASSPLRLSGYTF. The variable domain in full, with the rest retrieved from reference TRBV11-2 and TRBJ1-2, is EAGVAQSPRYKIIEKRQSVAFWCNPISGHATLYWYQQILGQGPKLLIQFQNNGVVDDSQLPKDRFSAERLKGVDSTLKIQPAKLEDSAVYLCASSPLRLSGYTFGSGTRLTVV.

CDR3 sequence (DNA): TGTGCCAGCAGCTTAGGACGGATCGAGGCCCAGTACTTC. Its protein product is CASSLGRIEAQYF. The rearrangement joins TRBV7-6 to TRBJ2-5; D gene unclear. The CDR3 sequence is 13 residues long. Germline V lookup: CDR1 SGHVS, CDR2 FNYEAQ. V dropped 1 base and J dropped 9 bases, with 12 bases sitting between them.

CDR3 DNA: TGTGCCAGCAGTGAGTCGCCAGGGGGACGAAACACCATATATTTT. It codes for CASSESPGGRNTIYF. This chain uses TRBV2 with TRBJ1-3, with 7 bases that match TRBD1. Germline values: CDR1 SNHLY, CDR2 FYNNEI. The CDR3 covers 15 residues. The ends lost 3 bases at V and 5 bases at J; junction bases unmatched: 7.